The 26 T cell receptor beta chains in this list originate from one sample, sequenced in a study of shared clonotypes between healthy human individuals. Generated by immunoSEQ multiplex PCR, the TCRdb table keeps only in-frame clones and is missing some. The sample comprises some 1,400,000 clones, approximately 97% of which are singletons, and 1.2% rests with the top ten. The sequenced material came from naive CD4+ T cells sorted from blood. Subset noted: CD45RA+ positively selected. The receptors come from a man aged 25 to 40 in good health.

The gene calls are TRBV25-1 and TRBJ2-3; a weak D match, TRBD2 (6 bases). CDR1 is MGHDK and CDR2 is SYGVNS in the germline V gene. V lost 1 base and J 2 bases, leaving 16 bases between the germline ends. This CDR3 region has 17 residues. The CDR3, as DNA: TGTGCCAGCAGTGAATTACGGGGGACGCAGTTCACAGATACGCAGTATTTT. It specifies CASSELRGTQFTDTQYF. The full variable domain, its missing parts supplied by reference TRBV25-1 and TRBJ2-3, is EADIYQTPRYLVIGTGKKITLECSQTMGHDKMYWYQQDPGMELHLIHYSYGVNSTEKGDLSSESTVSRIRTEHFPLTLESARPSHTSQYLCASSELRGTQFTDTQYFGPGTRLTVL.

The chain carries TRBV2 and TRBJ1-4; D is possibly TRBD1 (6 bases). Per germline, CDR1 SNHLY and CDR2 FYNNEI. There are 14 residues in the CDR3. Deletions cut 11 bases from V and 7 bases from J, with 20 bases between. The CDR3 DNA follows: TGTGCCTGGGGGGGCGACGAGGGTTTTGAAAAACTGTTTTTT. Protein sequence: CAWGGDEGFEKLFF.

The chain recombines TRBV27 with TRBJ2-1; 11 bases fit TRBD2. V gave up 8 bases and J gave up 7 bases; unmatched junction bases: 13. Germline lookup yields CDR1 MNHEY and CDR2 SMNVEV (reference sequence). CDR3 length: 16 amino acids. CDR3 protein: CASRPLGLAAQNEQFF. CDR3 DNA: TGTGCCAGCCGACCGCTGGGACTAGCGGCACAGAATGAGCAGTTCTTC.

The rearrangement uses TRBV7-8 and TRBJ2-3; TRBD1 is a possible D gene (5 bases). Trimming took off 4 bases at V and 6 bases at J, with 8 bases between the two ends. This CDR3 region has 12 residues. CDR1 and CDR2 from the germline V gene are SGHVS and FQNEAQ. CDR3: CASSSWGDTQYF. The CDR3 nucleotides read TGTGCCAGCAGCTCATGGGGCGATACGCAGTATTTT.

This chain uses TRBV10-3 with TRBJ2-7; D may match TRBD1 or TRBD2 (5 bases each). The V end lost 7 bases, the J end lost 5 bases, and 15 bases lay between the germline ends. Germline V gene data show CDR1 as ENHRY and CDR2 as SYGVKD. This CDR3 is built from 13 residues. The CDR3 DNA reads TGTGCCATCACCCCGGGGCCTGGAGACGAGCAGTACTTC. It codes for CAITPGPGDEQYF.

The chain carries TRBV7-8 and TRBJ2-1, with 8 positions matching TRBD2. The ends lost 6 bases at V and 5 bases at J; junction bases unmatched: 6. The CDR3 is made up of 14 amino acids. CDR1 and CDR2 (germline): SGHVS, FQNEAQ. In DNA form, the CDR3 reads TGTGCCAGCAGTTTCGGACTAGCCCACAATGAGCAGTTCTTC. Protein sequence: CASSFGLAHNEQFF.

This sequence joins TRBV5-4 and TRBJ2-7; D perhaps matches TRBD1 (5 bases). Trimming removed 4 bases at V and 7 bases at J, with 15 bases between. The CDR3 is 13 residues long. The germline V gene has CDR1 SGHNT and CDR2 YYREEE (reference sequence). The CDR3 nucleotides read TGTGCCAGCAGCCGGCGCCAGGGATGGGAGCAGTACTTC. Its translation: CASSRRQGWEQYF. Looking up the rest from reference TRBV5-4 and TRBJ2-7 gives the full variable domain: ETGVTQSPTHLIKTRGQQVTLRCSSQSGHNTVSWYQQALGQGPQFIFQYYREEENGRGNFPPRFSGLQFPNYSSELNVNALELDDSALYLCASSRRQGWEQYFGPGTRLTVT.

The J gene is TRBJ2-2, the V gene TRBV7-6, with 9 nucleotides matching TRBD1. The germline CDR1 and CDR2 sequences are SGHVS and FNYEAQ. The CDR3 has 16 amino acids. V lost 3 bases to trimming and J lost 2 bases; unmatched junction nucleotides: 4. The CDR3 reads CASSLYRGRNTGELFF. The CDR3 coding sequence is TGTGCCAGCAGCTTGTACAGGGGGCGCAACACCGGGGAGCTGTTTTTT.

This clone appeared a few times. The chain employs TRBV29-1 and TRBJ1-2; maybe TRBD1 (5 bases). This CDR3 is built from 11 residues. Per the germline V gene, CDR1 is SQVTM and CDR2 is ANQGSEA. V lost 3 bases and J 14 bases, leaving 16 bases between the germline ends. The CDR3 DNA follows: TGCAGCGTTGATTTTGGCCGGGGCCGGACCTTC. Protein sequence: CSVDFGRGRTF.

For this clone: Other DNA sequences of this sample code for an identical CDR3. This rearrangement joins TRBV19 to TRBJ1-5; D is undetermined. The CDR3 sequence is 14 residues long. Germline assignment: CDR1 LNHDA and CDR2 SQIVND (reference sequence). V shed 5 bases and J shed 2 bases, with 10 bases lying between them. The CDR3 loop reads CASSRQEGNQPQHF. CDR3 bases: TGTGCCAGTAGTCGTCAGGAGGGCAATCAGCCCCAGCATTTT.

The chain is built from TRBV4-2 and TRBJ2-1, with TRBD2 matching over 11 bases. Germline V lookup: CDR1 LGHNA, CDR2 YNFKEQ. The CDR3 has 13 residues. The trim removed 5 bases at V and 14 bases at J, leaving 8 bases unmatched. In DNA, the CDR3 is TGTGCCAGCAGCGGAACTAGCGGGAGTTCGAAGTTCTTC. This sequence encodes CASSGTSGSSKFF.

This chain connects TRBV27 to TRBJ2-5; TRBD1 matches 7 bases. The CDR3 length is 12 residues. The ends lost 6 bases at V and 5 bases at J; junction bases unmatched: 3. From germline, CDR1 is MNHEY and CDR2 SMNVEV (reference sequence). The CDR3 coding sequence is TGTGCCAGCAGGACAGGGATGGAGACCCAGTACTTC. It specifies CASRTGMETQYF.

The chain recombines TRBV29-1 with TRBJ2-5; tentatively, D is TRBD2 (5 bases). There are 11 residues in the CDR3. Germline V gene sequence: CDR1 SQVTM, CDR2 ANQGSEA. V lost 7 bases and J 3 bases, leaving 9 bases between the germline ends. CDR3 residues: CSGGQEETQYF. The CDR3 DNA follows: TGCAGCGGCGGGCAGGAAGAGACCCAGTACTTC.

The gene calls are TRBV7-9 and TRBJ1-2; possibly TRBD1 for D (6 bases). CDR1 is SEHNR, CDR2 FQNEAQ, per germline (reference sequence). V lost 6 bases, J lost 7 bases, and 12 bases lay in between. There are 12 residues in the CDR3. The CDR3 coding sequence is TGTGCCAGCAGGGACAGAGATGGTGGCTACACCTTC. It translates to CASRDRDGGYTF. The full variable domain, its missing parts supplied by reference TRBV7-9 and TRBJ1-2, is DTGVSQNPRHKITKRGQNVTFRCDPISEHNRLYWYRQTLGQGPEFLTYFQNEAQLEKSRLLSDRFSAERPKGSFSTLEIQRTEQGDSAMYLCASRDRDGGYTFGSGTRLTVV.

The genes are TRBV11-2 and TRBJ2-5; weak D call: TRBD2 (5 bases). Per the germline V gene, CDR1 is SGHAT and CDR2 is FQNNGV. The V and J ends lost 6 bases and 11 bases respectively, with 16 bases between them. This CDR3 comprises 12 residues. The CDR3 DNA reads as TGTGCCAGCAGGGTGACTATTTCCCCTCAGTACTTC. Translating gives CASRVTISPQYF.

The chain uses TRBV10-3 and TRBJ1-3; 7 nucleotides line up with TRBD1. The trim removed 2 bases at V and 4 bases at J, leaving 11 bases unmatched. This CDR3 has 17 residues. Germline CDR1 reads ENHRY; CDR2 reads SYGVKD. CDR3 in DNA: TGTGCCATCAGTGAGAGCGTTTCAGGGGGAGTGGGAAACACCATATATTTT. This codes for CAISESVSGGVGNTIYF.

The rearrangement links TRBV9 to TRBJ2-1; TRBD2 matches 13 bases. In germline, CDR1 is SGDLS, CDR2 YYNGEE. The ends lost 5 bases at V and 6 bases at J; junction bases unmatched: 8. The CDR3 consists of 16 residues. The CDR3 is CASSQLAGGPTNEQFF. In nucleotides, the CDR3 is TGTGCCAGCAGTCAACTAGCGGGAGGGCCTACCAATGAGCAGTTCTTC.

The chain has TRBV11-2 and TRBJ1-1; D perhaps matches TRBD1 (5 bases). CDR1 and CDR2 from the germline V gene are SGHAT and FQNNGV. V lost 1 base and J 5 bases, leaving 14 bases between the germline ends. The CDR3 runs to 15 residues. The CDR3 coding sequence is TGTGCCAGCAGCTTAGGTCATATGCGGGGGACTGAAGCTTTCTTT. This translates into CASSLGHMRGTEAFF.

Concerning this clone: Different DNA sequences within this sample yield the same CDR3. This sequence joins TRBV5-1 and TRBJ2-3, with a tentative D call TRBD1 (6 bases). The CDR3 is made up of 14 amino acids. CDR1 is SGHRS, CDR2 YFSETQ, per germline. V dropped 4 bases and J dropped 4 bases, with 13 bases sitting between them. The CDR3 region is CASSRSGEADTQYF. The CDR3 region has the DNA TGCGCCAGCAGCCGGTCAGGGGAAGCAGATACGCAGTATTTT.

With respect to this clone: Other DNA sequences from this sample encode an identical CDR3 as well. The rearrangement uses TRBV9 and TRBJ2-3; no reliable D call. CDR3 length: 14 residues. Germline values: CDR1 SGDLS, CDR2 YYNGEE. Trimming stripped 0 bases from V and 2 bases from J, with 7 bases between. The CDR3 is CASSVGPTTDTQYF. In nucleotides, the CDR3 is TGTGCCAGCAGCGTAGGACCTACCACAGATACGCAGTATTTT.

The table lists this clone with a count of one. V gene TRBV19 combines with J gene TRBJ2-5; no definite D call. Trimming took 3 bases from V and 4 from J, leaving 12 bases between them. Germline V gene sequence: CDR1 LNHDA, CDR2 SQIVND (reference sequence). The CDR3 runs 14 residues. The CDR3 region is CASSIVNGGETQYF. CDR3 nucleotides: TGTGCCAGTAGTATCGTCAATGGTGGAGAGACCCAGTACTTC.

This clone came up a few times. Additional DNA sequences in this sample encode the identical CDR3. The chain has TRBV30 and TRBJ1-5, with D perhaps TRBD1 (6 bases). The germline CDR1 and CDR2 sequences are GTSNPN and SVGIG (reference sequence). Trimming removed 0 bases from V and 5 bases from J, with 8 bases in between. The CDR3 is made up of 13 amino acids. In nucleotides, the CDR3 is TGTGCCTGGAGTGTACAGGGTTATCAGCCCCAGCATTTT. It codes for CAWSVQGYQPQHF.

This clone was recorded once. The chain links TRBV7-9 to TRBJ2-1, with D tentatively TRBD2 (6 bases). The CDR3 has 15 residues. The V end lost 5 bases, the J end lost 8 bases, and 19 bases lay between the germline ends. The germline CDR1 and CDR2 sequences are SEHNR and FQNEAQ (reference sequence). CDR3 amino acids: CASSVLERGVYEQFF. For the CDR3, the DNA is TGTGCCAGCAGCGTCCTCGAGCGCGGGGTCTATGAGCAGTTCTTC.

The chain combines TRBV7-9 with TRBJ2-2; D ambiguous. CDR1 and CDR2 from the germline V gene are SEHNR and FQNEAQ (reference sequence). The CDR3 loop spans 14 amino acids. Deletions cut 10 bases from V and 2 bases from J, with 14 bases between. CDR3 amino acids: CAKGYPPNTGELFF. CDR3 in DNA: TGTGCCAAAGGCTACCCTCCAAACACCGGGGAGCTGTTTTTT.

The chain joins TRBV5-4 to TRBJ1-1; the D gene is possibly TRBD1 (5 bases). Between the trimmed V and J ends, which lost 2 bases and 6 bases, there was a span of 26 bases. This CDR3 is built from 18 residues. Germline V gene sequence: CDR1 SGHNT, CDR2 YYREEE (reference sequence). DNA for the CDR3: TGTGCCAGCAGCTTTTTTAGGGTTTACAGGAGCGGTATCCCTGAAGCTTTCTTT. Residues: CASSFFRVYRSGIPEAFF.

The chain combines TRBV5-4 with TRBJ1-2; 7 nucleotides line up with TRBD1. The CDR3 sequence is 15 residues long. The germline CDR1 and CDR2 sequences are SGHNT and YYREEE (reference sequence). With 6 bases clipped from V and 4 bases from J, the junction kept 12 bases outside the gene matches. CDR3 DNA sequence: TGTGCCAGCACCCGGGACAGCGGGGGAGCCTATGGCTACACCTTC. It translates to CASTRDSGGAYGYTF.